Shown below are 8 T cell receptor beta chains from a single sample sequenced in a study of blood T cell repertoires in COVID-19. TCRdb's copy holds only in-frame clones and misses some; the assay was immunoSEQ multiplex PCR. The table has over 60,000 clones, roughly 85% seen once. Sequencing was done on a sample of peripheral blood. These receptors came from an elderly woman with active or convalescent COVID-19.

This chain connects TRBV28 to TRBJ2-5; the D is unclear. CDR3 length: 12 residues. The V gene's germline CDR1 is MDHEN and CDR2 SYDVKM. Deletions cut 4 bases from V and 5 bases from J, with 8 bases between. CDR3 DNA sequence: TGTGCCAGCAGTTCCAACTGGGAGACCCAGTACTTC. The encoded protein is CASSSNWETQYF.

This clone was observed a few times. The chain carries TRBV18 and TRBJ2-7, with TRBD1 identical over 8 bases. This CDR3 is built from 16 residues. Germline-derived CDR1 and CDR2 are KGHSH and LQKENI. Germline trimming cut 0 bases from V and 3 bases from J; bases unmatched to any gene: 7. CDR3 residues: CASSPPAGGPLYEQYF. The CDR3, as DNA: TGTGCCAGCTCACCACCGGCAGGGGGCCCCCTCTACGAGCAGTACTTC.

The chain links TRBV19 to TRBJ2-6; D may be TRBD1 (6 bases). CDR1 and CDR2 (germline): LNHDA, SQIVND (reference sequence). The CDR3 length is 17 residues. V lost 5 bases and J lost 0, with 14 bases in between. This chain's CDR3 is CASSLDSSYSGANVLTF. DNA of the CDR3: TGTGCCAGTAGTCTGGACAGCTCTTACTCTGGGGCCAACGTCCTGACTTTC.

The J gene is TRBJ1-3, the V gene TRBV10-3; a possible D gene is TRBD1 (5 bases). Germline V gene data show CDR1 as ENHRY and CDR2 as SYGVKD. The CDR3 is made up of 15 amino acids. The V end lost 11 bases, the J end lost 4 bases, and 21 bases lay between the germline ends. The CDR3 region is CAHRPAGPRGNTIYF. Written as DNA, the CDR3 is TGTGCCCACCGACCCGCAGGGCCAAGGGGAAACACCATATATTTT.

The J gene is TRBJ1-5, the V gene TRBV16; TRBD1 aligns across 8 bases. V shed 2 bases and J 1 base; nucleotides not matched to a gene: 1. CDR3 length: 15 residues. The germline V gene has CDR1 KGHSY and CDR2 FQNENV. This chain's CDR3 is CASSQRQGSNQPQHF. The CDR3 DNA follows: TGTGCCAGCAGCCAACGACAGGGGAGCAATCAGCCCCAGCATTTT.

The chain employs TRBV30 and TRBJ1-2; the D gene is possibly TRBD1 (6 bases). Germline values: CDR1 GTSNPN, CDR2 SVGIG (reference sequence). The CDR3 length is 14 residues. V was trimmed by 4 bases and J by 2 bases, leaving 14 bases between them. The CDR3 DNA is TGTGCCTGGACTGGCACAGGGCTCAACTATGGCTACACCTTC. It translates to CAWTGTGLNYGYTF.

The chain couples TRBV6-5 to TRBJ1-2; D unclear. The length of the CDR3 is 15 residues. Germline V gene sequence: CDR1 MNHEY, CDR2 SVGAGI. V dropped 7 bases and J dropped 4 bases, with 19 bases sitting between them. CDR3 residues: CASNPTQALPYGYTF. As DNA, the CDR3 is TGTGCCAGCAATCCTACCCAGGCGCTGCCCTATGGCTACACCTTC.

This chain joins TRBV24-1 and TRBJ1-3, with D possibly TRBD1 on 6 matching bases. The CDR3 length is 16 residues. V was cut by 4 bases and J by 0 bases, with 12 bases left in between. CDR1 and CDR2 (germline): KGHDR, SFDVKD. CDR3 DNA: TGTGCCACCAGTGAGCCCGACAGGTCCTCTGGAAACACCATATATTTT. This encodes CATSEPDRSSGNTIYF.